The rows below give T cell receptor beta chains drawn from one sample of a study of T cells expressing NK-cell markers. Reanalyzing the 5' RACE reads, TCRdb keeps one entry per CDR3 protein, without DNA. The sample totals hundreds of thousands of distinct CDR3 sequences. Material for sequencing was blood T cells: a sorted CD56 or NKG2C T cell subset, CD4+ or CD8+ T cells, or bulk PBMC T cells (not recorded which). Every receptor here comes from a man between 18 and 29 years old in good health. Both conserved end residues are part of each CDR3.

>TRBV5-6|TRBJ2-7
CASSFSPTGDYEQYF
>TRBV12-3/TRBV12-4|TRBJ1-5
CASSLGPVSNQPQHF
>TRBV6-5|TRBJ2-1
CASSSGLLGHNEQFF
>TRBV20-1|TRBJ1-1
CSASPSGGRRGLDTEAFF
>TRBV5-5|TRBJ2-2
CASSYSGGYTGELFF
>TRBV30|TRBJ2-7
CAWSVRWGLVMDEQYF
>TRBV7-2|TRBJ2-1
CASRLAGVNEQFF
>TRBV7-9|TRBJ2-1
CASSLDPTLYNEQFF
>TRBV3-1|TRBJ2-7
CASATGGPVSEQYF
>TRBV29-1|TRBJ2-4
CSGGTGAGNIQYF
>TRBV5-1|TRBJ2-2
CASSSHGEGSVGELFF
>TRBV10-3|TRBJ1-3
CAIRARQENTIYF
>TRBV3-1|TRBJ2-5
CASSQGLAGGKETQYF
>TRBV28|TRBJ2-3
CASSPAGQARTDTQYF
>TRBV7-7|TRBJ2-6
CASSRSPASGANVLTF
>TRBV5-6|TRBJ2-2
CASSFLQGRELFF
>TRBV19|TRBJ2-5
CASSIQGSRVSETQYF
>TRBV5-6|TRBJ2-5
CASRRQGLQETQYF
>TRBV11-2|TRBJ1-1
CASSIRPNTEAFF
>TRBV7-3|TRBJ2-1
CASSVTSGLYNEQFF
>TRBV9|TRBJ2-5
CASSLQGGQETQYF
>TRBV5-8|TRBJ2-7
CASSLYATGGTYEQYF
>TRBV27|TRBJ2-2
CASGQYKLNTGELFF
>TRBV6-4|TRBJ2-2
CASSWASDTGELFF
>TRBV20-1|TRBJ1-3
CSARILSANTIYF
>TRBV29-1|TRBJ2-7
CSAAGQGSSYEQYF
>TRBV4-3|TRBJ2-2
CASSQTSPFVVDTGELFF
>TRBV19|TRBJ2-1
CASSKLAGGPAEQFF
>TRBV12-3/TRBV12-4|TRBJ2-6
CASRPQGIRAGANVLTF